The clone carrying this T cell receptor (beta chain) was seen only once. Recently diagnosed hyperthyroidism of less than 2 months' duration affected patients aged 18 to 65. Those patients with uncontrolled infection, other autoimmune disease, pregnancy or lactation were excluded. This sample was taken from a study of T cells in Graves' hyperthyroidism and ophthalmopathy. Amplified regions were TCR beta CDR3 sequences from RNA transcripts. An initial round of RT-PCR targeting the TCR CDR3 relied on the HTBI primer set. MiXCR, applied by TCRdb to the multiplex PCR reads, yields one record per CDR3 protein. The sample shows hundreds of thousands of distinct CDR3 sequences, around 14% of them seen only once. CDR3 size: 13 residues. Per the germline V gene, CDR1 is LNHDA and CDR2 is SQIVND (reference sequence). V lost 6 bases and J 0 bases, leaving 5 bases between the germline ends.

The chain combines TRBV19 with TRBJ2-2; D is undetermined. Sequencing input: blood. The TCR sequence derives from a woman aged 18-29 years with Graves' hyperthyroidism. CDR3 bases: TGTGCCAGTAGAGTACCGAACACCGGGGAGCTGTTTTTT. Translated, it gives CASRVPNTGELFF. Together with reference TRBV19 and TRBJ2-2, the CDR3 gives the full variable domain: DGGITQSPKYLFRKEGQNVTLSCEQNLNHDAMYWYRQDPGQGLRLIYYSQIVNDFQKGDIAEGYSVSREKKESFPLTVTSAQKNPTAFYLCASRVPNTGELFFGEGSRLTVL.